This T cell receptor beta chain comes out of a study of blood T cell repertoires in COVID-19. Study information: T cells, B-cell-depleted T cells, or PBMCs supplied cDNA or gDNA.

As originally analysed: Reference gene primer amplification yielded estimated nucleated cell counts. Measured with immunoSEQ multiplex PCR; TCRdb has only the in-frame clones, and not every one. Clone size and V and J calls were adopted from that table, with D and trimming inferred from the DNA. The profile shows around 40,000 clones, 79% of them singletons. Between the trimmed V and J ends, which lost 0 bases and 0 bases, there was a span of 9 bases. The CDR3 extends over 16 amino acids. Germline values: CDR1 SGHTA, CDR2 FQGNSA. The sequenced sample was peripheral blood. The sequence came from a man in his 70s with acute or convalescent COVID-19. The V gene is TRBV7-2, the J gene TRBJ1-3; D gene uncertain. The DNA of the CDR3 is TGTGCCAGCAGCTTAGCGGCGGCCGCCTCTGGAAACACCATATATTTT. Translation: CASSLAAAASGNTIYF.